The 25 T cell receptor beta chains in this list originate from one sample, sequenced in a study of OX40 agonist ivuxolimab in advanced cancers. Libraries were prepared by immunoSEQ multiplex PCR; TCRdb keeps only in-frame clonotypes and omits some of them. Among more than 25,000 clones listed, around 75% were seen once. The specimen comprised CD4+ or CD8+ T cells sorted from blood, sampled in a trial of the OX40 agonist ivuxolimab. These receptors were collected from an adult with an advanced solid tumor such as melanoma, head and neck, liver or kidney cancer.

This rearrangement joins TRBV9 to TRBJ1-2, with TRBD1 matching over 8 bases. With 7 bases clipped from V and 8 bases from J, the junction kept 16 bases outside the gene matches. CDR1 and CDR2 (germline): SGDLS, YYNGEE. This CDR3 region has 15 residues. CDR3 sequence reads: CASHGGVRGLGGYTF. For the CDR3, the DNA is TGTGCCAGCCACGGAGGGGTCAGGGGGCTAGGAGGCTACACCTTC.

This CDR3 reads CASSPQDRGLYEQYF. CDR3 sequence (DNA): TGCGCCAGCAGCCCCCAGGACAGGGGGCTCTACGAGCAGTACTTC. This chain connects TRBV4-1 to TRBJ2-7; 11 positions match TRBD1. The CDR3 consists of 15 residues. Trimming cost V 4 bases and J 3 bases; bases outside gene matches: 5. From germline, CDR1 is MGHRA and CDR2 YSYEKL.

The table lists this clone with a count of one. The CDR3 DNA sequence: TGTGCCAGCAGCTCCGCCGCCGGGACTAGCGGTCACAATGAGCAGTTCTTC. It is translated as CASSSAAGTSGHNEQFF. The chain uses TRBV7-9 and TRBJ2-1; 11 bases line up with TRBD2. V gave up 4 bases and J gave up 5 bases; unmatched junction bases: 10. The CDR3 spans 17 residues. CDR1 and CDR2 (germline): SEHNR, FQNEAQ (reference sequence).

The V call is TRBV5-1, the J call TRBJ2-4; D is unclear. Germline CDR1 reads SGHRS; CDR2 reads YFSETQ. Between the trimmed V and J ends, which lost 3 bases and 1 base, there was a span of 11 bases. This CDR3 has 15 residues. CDR3 bases: TGCGCCAGCAGCTGGGGTGTTTCGGCCAAAAACATTCAGTACTTC. It encodes CASSWGVSAKNIQYF.

The V and J genes are TRBV13 and TRBJ1-2; 12 nucleotides line up with TRBD1. V shed 4 bases, J shed 6 bases, and the junction held 6 bases outside the gene matches. The germline gives CDR1 PRHDT, CDR2 FYEKMQ (reference sequence). The CDR3 has 15 residues. In nucleotides, the CDR3 is TGTGCCAGCAGCTCCGGGACAGGGGGCGCGGATGGCTACACCTTC. This sequence encodes CASSSGTGGADGYTF.

The chain carries TRBV9 and TRBJ2-3; 13 bases map to TRBD2. The CDR3 spans 16 residues. Germline V lookup: CDR1 SGDLS, CDR2 YYNGEE. V shed 3 bases and J 6 bases; nucleotides not matched to a gene: 7. CDR3 in DNA: TGTGCCAGCAGCGACGGACTAGCGGGGGCTGCGGATACGCAGTATTTT. This gives the protein CASSDGLAGAADTQYF. The full variable domain, completed using reference TRBV9 and TRBJ2-3, is DSGVTQTPKHLITATGQRVTLRCSPRSGDLSVYWYQQSLDQGLQFLIQYYNGEERAKGNILERFSAQQFPDLHSELNLSSLELGDSALYFCASSDGLAGAADTQYFGPGTRLTVL.

The chain has TRBV5-1 and TRBJ2-7; D remains unclear. In germline, CDR1 is SGHRS, CDR2 YFSETQ. Trimming removed 1 base at V and 2 bases at J, with 10 bases between. The CDR3 spans 14 residues. CDR3 residues: CASSLLAAPYEQYF. DNA of the CDR3: TGCGCCAGCAGCTTGTTGGCCGCCCCCTACGAGCAGTACTTC.

The rearrangement joins TRBV10-3 to TRBJ2-4; TRBD1 matches 9 bases. The V and J ends lost 0 bases and 4 bases, in that order; junction bases with no gene match: 10. The CDR3 sequence is 18 residues long. Germline CDR1 is ENHRY and CDR2 is SYGVKD. The CDR3, as DNA: TGTGCCATCAGTGAGTCCTATGGTGGACAGGGGATTAAAAACATTCAGTACTTC. Translation gives CAISESYGGQGIKNIQYF.

The chain uses TRBV5-1 and TRBJ2-7; D is perhaps TRBD2 (5 bases). The CDR3 has 13 residues. Germline CDR1 and CDR2: SGHRS and YFSETQ. V was pared by 5 bases and J by 2 bases, with 11 bases between. The CDR3 DNA sequence: TGCGCCAGCAGTTCCGCGGGTACCTACGAGCAGTACTTC. It translates to CASSSAGTYEQYF.

On this clone itself: The junction and the germline gene differ at one end; a read error may be behind it. V gene TRBV5-1 combines with J gene TRBJ2-2; TRBD1 is a possible D gene (6 bases). The CDR3 consists of 16 residues. Per the germline V gene, CDR1 is SGHRS and CDR2 is YFSETQ. The CDR3 DNA reads as TGCGCCAGCAGCAGCGTTTGGGACAAAAACACCGGGGAGCTGCTTTTT. Translated, it gives CASSSVWDKNTGELLF. The full variable domain, in which reference TRBV5-1 and TRBJ2-2 provide the parts outside the CDR3, is KAGVTQTPRYLIKTRGQQVTLSCSPISGHRSVSWYQQTPGQGLQFLFEYFSETQRNKGNFPGRFSGRQFSNSRSEMNVSTLELGDSALYLCASSSVWDKNTGELLFGEGSRLTVL.

The chain employs TRBV7-9 and TRBJ2-2; 7 nucleotides line up with TRBD1. V shed 5 bases and J 5 bases; nucleotides not matched to a gene: 14. CDR1 and CDR2 (germline): SEHNR, FQNEAQ (reference sequence). CDR3 length: 17 residues. The CDR3 is CASSMGDSFWLTGELFF. In nucleotides, the CDR3 is TGTGCCAGCAGCATGGGGGACAGTTTTTGGTTGACCGGGGAGCTGTTTTTT.

This chain links TRBV7-6 with TRBJ1-5; no clear D. V lost 2 bases, J lost 2 bases, and 7 bases lay in between. Germline loops: CDR1 SGHVS, CDR2 FNYEAQ. This CDR3 has 14 amino acids. This CDR3 is CASSLNRGNQPQHF. The DNA for the CDR3 is TGTGCCAGCAGCTTAAACAGAGGCAATCAGCCCCAGCATTTT.

This clone has a handful of counts. This sequence joins TRBV2 and TRBJ2-1; TRBD2 matches 8 bases. The V segment lost 1 base and the J segment 4 bases; nucleotides outside the gene matches: 6. This CDR3 comprises 16 residues. The germline CDR1 and CDR2 sequences are SNHLY and FYNNEI. The CDR3 nucleotides are TGTGCCAGCAGTGAAGGTAGCGGGGTGCTATACAATGAGCAGTTCTTC. The encoded protein is CASSEGSGVLYNEQFF.

V usage is TRBV7-6 and J usage is TRBJ2-1, with 13 bases identical to TRBD2. V trimming: 5 bases; J trimming: 10 bases; junction bases outside the gene matches: 11. Germline-derived CDR1 and CDR2 are SGHVS and FNYEAQ. The CDR3 length is 16 residues. The CDR3, as DNA: TGTGCCAGCAGCCTTCTACCCGGACTAGCGGGAGTAGAGCAGTTCTTC. This gives the protein CASSLLPGLAGVEQFF.

The rearrangement joins TRBV11-2 to TRBJ1-5; tentatively, D is TRBD1 (6 bases). Looked up from germline, CDR1 is SGHAT and CDR2 is FQNNGV. CDR3 length equals 15 residues. Deletions cut 2 bases from V and 0 bases from J, with 8 bases between. The CDR3 loop is CASSLQGNSNQPQHF. The CDR3 nucleotides read TGTGCCAGCAGCTTACAGGGGAATAGCAATCAGCCCCAGCATTTT.

The CDR3 DNA is TGTGCCAGCAGCTACAACAGCGCTTACTCCTACAATGAGCAGTTCTTC. Protein product: CASSYNSAYSYNEQFF. This rearrangement joins TRBV27 to TRBJ2-1; no clear D gene. The germline V gene has CDR1 MNHEY and CDR2 SMNVEV (reference sequence). The CDR3 is 16 amino acids. V was cut by 6 bases and J by 0 bases, with 15 bases left in between.

The chain couples TRBV7-2 to TRBJ1-5; 7 bases match TRBD1. Trimming at V came to 1 base and at J to 4 bases, leaving 4 bases not matched to a gene. Germline V lookup: CDR1 SGHTA, CDR2 FQGNSA. The CDR3 is made up of 15 amino acids. In nucleotides, the CDR3 is TGTGCCAGCAGCTTAGAGACAGGGAGAAATCAGCCCCAGCATTTT. This encodes CASSLETGRNQPQHF.

The sample holds a few counts of this clone. V and J are TRBV5-1 and TRBJ1-1; TRBD1 might be the D (5 bases). The V gene's germline CDR1 is SGHRS and CDR2 YFSETQ. V was clipped by 6 bases and J by 2 bases, with 11 bases between them. The CDR3 has 13 residues. This CDR3 reads CASNRTPNTEAFF. Here the CDR3 DNA reads TGCGCCAGCAACAGGACGCCTAACACTGAAGCTTTCTTT.

The J gene is TRBJ1-2, the V gene TRBV6-5, with 11 bases aligning to TRBD1. The germline V gene has CDR1 MNHEY and CDR2 SVGAGI. V was clipped by 0 bases and J by 7 bases; unmatched bases: 4. The CDR3 loop spans 15 amino acids. The CDR3: CASSYSGTGGLGYTF. DNA for the CDR3: TGTGCCAGCAGTTACTCAGGGACAGGGGGTCTTGGCTACACCTTC.

This chain joins TRBV28 and TRBJ2-1, with 10 positions matching TRBD1. Germline lookup yields CDR1 MDHEN and CDR2 SYDVKM. Trimming cost V 3 bases and J 6 bases; bases outside gene matches: 5. This CDR3 is built from 15 residues. This CDR3 is CASSLDRGSFNEQFF. Here the CDR3 DNA reads TGTGCCAGCAGTTTGGACAGGGGGAGTTTCAATGAGCAGTTCTTC.

This chain uses TRBV7-9 with TRBJ2-2, with 8 nucleotides matching TRBD1. The J segment lost 4 bases and the V segment lost 4 bases, leaving 2 bases of the junction unmatched. The CDR3 spans 14 residues. Germline assignment: CDR1 SEHNR and CDR2 FQNEAQ (reference sequence). The CDR3 protein is CASSSTGVTGELFF. For the CDR3, the DNA is TGTGCCAGCAGCTCGACAGGGGTCACCGGGGAGCTGTTTTTT.

V is TRBV9 and J is TRBJ2-1; D may be TRBD2 (6 bases). The CDR3 is made up of 18 amino acids. Germline CDR1 is SGDLS and CDR2 is YYNGEE. V lost 0 bases, J lost 8 bases, and 24 bases lay in between. The CDR3 sequence is CASSVAPNEGGGTYEQFF. The CDR3 nucleotides read TGTGCCAGCAGCGTAGCACCAAACGAGGGAGGAGGTACATATGAGCAGTTCTTC.

This clone was observed once. The chain joins TRBV7-6 to TRBJ2-3; possibly TRBD1 for D (7 bases). V was shortened by 6 bases and J by 6 bases, with 16 bases between the two germline ends. Germline-derived CDR1 and CDR2 are SGHVS and FNYEAQ. The CDR3 extends over 14 amino acids. CDR3 DNA sequence: TGTGCCAGCAGTCCAGGGGGGCAGGCCGATACGCAGTATTTT. Amino acid sequence: CASSPGGQADTQYF.

The V gene is TRBV7-9, the J gene TRBJ2-7, with 13 positions matching TRBD2. V shed 5 bases, J shed 2 bases, and the junction held 6 bases outside the gene matches. The CDR3 consists of 16 residues. The V gene's germline CDR1 is SEHNR and CDR2 FQNEAQ (reference sequence). The CDR3 loop is CASSPPGLAGTYEQYF. Written as DNA, the CDR3 is TGTGCCAGCAGCCCGCCGGGACTAGCGGGGACCTACGAGCAGTACTTC.

This clone was picked up a small number of times. V usage is TRBV27 and J usage is TRBJ1-6, with D unclear. The CDR3 is made up of 15 amino acids. V was pared by 4 bases and J by 8 bases, with 15 bases between. In germline, CDR1 is MNHEY, CDR2 SMNVEV (reference sequence). CDR3 region: CASSSAALGDSPLHF. For the CDR3, the DNA is TGTGCCAGCAGTTCGGCTGCTCTCGGGGATTCACCCCTCCACTTT.